One sample yielded the 28 T cell receptor beta chains listed below, sequenced in a study of shared clonotypes between healthy human individuals. In the naive CD8 group, cells lacked CD45RO and were positively selected for CCR7, so terminally differentiated effector memory CD45RA+ cells were left out. TCRdb's table, derived via immunoSEQ multiplex PCR, lists solely in-frame clones and lacks some. The repertoire holds about 2,100,000 clones, with 85% to 95% as singletons. The specimen sequenced was naive CD8+ T cells from PBMCs. The source of these receptors is a man between 18 and 35 years old in good health. Some clones in this sample may be carry-over from other donors' samples.

This sequence joins TRBV29-1 and TRBJ1-1; D uncertain. CDR1 and CDR2 from the germline V gene are SQVTM and ANQGSEA. Between the trimmed V and J ends, which lost 6 bases and 7 bases, there was a span of 9 bases. The CDR3 extends over 10 amino acids. The CDR3 DNA follows: TGCAGCGTACAGACATTTGAAGCTTTCTTT. Protein product: CSVQTFEAFF. The full variable domain, rest sourced from reference TRBV29-1 and TRBJ1-1, is SAVISQKPSRDICQRGTSLTIQCQVDSQVTMMFWYRQQPGQSLTLIATANQGSEATYESGFVIDKFPISRPNLTFSTLTVSNMSPEDSSIYLCSVQTFEAFFGQGTRLTVV.

This clone was counted a single time. This sequence joins TRBV11-2 and TRBJ2-7, with D possibly TRBD2 on 5 matching bases. V lost 7 bases, J lost 1 base, and 17 bases lay in between. CDR3 size: 15 residues. Germline CDR1 reads SGHAT; CDR2 reads FQNNGV. CDR3 residues: CASTPDLGDSYEQYF. The DNA for the CDR3 is TGTGCCAGCACTCCTGACTTGGGAGATTCCTACGAGCAGTACTTC.

V usage is TRBV18 and J usage is TRBJ2-2; 10 bases line up with TRBD2. The CDR3 contains 17 residues. Germline-derived CDR1 and CDR2 are KGHSH and LQKENI. Trimming removed 3 bases from V and 0 bases from J; junction bases left unmatched: 4. This chain's CDR3 is CASSPGLAETNTGELFF. DNA of the CDR3: TGTGCCAGCTCACCTGGACTAGCGGAAACGAACACCGGGGAGCTGTTTTTT.

The chain employs TRBV28 and TRBJ1-3; 7 bases are a match to TRBD1. V dropped 6 bases and J dropped 0; count of bases not matched to a gene: 14. Germline CDR1 and CDR2: MDHEN and SYDVKM. CDR3 length equals 18 residues. The CDR3 is CASRPGTAILSSGNTIYF. The CDR3 nucleotides are TGTGCCAGCAGACCCGGGACAGCCATTTTGAGCTCTGGAAACACCATATATTTT. Looking up the rest from reference TRBV28 and TRBJ1-3 gives the full variable domain: DVKVTQSSRYLVKRTGEKVFLECVQDMDHENMFWYRQDPGLGLRLIYFSYDVKMKEKGDIPEGYSVSREKKERFSLILESASTNQTSMYLCASRPGTAILSSGNTIYFGEGSWLTVV.

This clone was seen a single time. This chain joins TRBV2 and TRBJ2-1; 8 bases fit TRBD1. Germline loops: CDR1 SNHLY, CDR2 FYNNEI. The CDR3 is made up of 17 amino acids. Trimming cost V 2 bases and J 1 base; bases outside gene matches: 7. As DNA, the CDR3 is TGTGCCAGCAGTGAACGGTGGACAGGGTGGTCCTACAATGAGCAGTTCTTC. Amino acid sequence: CASSERWTGWSYNEQFF.

This clone appeared a single time. The gene calls are TRBV9 and TRBJ1-1; 9 bases align to TRBD1. V was pared by 2 bases and J by 4 bases, with 6 bases of the junction left unmatched. Per the germline V gene, CDR1 is SGDLS and CDR2 is YYNGEE. This CDR3 contains 15 residues. The CDR3 coding sequence is TGTGCCAGCAGCGTTACAGGGGGCGTGAGCACTGAAGCTTTCTTT. Residues: CASSVTGGVSTEAFF.

The chain uses TRBV30 and TRBJ1-2; weak D call: TRBD1 (5 bases). CDR3 length: 12 amino acids. CDR1 is GTSNPN and CDR2 is SVGIG in the germline V gene (reference sequence). V lost 3 bases to trimming and J lost 7 bases, with 12 bases between them. The DNA for the CDR3 is TGTGCCTGGAGCGAGGGGTACAGTGGCTACACCTTC. This codes for CAWSEGYSGYTF.

The chain uses TRBV13 and TRBJ1-3; no reliable D call. The CDR3 covers 14 residues. Per the germline V gene, CDR1 is PRHDT and CDR2 is FYEKMQ (reference sequence). V was shortened by 5 bases and J by 4 bases, with 12 bases between the two germline ends. The CDR3 DNA reads as TGTGCCAGCAGCCCAAGCCCCACCGGAAACACCATATATTTT. Its protein product is CASSPSPTGNTIYF. Looking up the rest from reference TRBV13 and TRBJ1-3 gives the full variable domain: AAGVIQSPRHLIKEKRETATLKCYPIPRHDTVYWYQQGPGQDPQFLISFYEKMQSDKGSIPDRFSAQQFSDYHSELNMSSLELGDSALYFCASSPSPTGNTIYFGEGSWLTVV.

This chain's CDR3 is CASTGDSASGANVLTF. CDR3 coding DNA: TGTGCCAGCACCGGAGACAGTGCCTCTGGGGCCAACGTCCTGACTTTC. V usage is TRBV5-4 and J usage is TRBJ2-6; D may be TRBD1 (5 bases). This CDR3 contains 16 residues. Germline CDR1 reads SGHNT; CDR2 reads YYREEE (reference sequence). Deletions cut 6 bases from V and 0 bases from J, with 13 bases between.

The chain carries TRBV11-2 and TRBJ2-7; TRBD1 agrees at 7 bases. Germline CDR1 is SGHAT and CDR2 is FQNNGV. The trim removed 5 bases at V and 3 bases at J, leaving 7 bases unmatched. The CDR3 totals 14 residues. CDR3 in amino acids: CASSARTGFYEQYF. Written as DNA, the CDR3 is TGTGCCAGCAGCGCCCGGACAGGTTTCTACGAGCAGTACTTC.

This chain links TRBV15 with TRBJ1-2; the D gene is possibly TRBD1 (6 bases). Trimming took off 2 bases at V and 4 bases at J, with 11 bases between the two ends. The V gene's germline CDR1 is LNHNV and CDR2 YYDKDF (reference sequence). The CDR3 totals 14 residues. The CDR3 protein is CATSRTRDIYGYTF. CDR3 DNA sequence: TGTGCCACCAGCAGAACCCGGGACATCTATGGCTACACCTTC.

The chain recombines TRBV29-1 with TRBJ2-7, with 8 nucleotides matching TRBD1. V was clipped by 5 bases and J by 2 bases; unmatched bases: 14. The CDR3 totals 16 residues. From germline, CDR1 is SQVTM and CDR2 ANQGSEA. CDR3 in amino acids: CSVRPGTGLGAYEQYF. CDR3 nucleotides: TGCAGCGTTCGACCCGGGACAGGTCTCGGGGCCTACGAGCAGTACTTC.

The chain employs TRBV28 and TRBJ2-3, with TRBD2 identical over 8 bases. V dropped 2 bases and J dropped 4; count of bases not matched to a gene: 5. The CDR3 has 15 amino acids. Per the germline V gene, CDR1 is MDHEN and CDR2 is SYDVKM. As DNA, the CDR3 is TGTGCCAGCAGTTTAAGGCGGGAGGTACCAGATACGCAGTATTTT. This sequence encodes CASSLRREVPDTQYF.

The chain recombines TRBV9 with TRBJ2-1, with 8 bases that match TRBD2. J gave up 9 bases and V 4 bases, and 15 bases lay outside the gene matches. Germline V gene lookup returns CDR1 SGDLS and CDR2 YYNGEE. The CDR3 spans 16 residues. CDR3 in DNA: TGTGCCAGCAGCACCGGAGTAGCGGGATTTATGGGTGAGCAGTTCTTC. As protein: CASSTGVAGFMGEQFF.

The chain couples TRBV9 to TRBJ2-5, with a tentative D call TRBD2 (5 bases). V was clipped by 6 bases and J by 5 bases, with 20 bases between them. The CDR3 contains 15 residues. CDR1 is SGDLS, CDR2 YYNGEE, per germline. The CDR3 coding sequence is TGTGCCAGCACCGCGTCAGTAGGGAAGCGGGAGACCCAGTACTTC. Translated, it gives CASTASVGKRETQYF.

The V gene is TRBV5-5, the J gene TRBJ2-7; D is uncertain. CDR1 SGHKS and CDR2 YYEKEE come from the germline V gene (reference sequence). The CDR3 loop spans 15 amino acids. Trimming stripped 2 bases from V and 4 bases from J, with 16 bases between. The chain's CDR3 is CASSFRLEPFYEQYF. Here the CDR3 DNA reads TGTGCCAGCAGCTTTAGACTCGAACCTTTTTACGAGCAGTACTTC.

This rearrangement joins TRBV18 to TRBJ2-7; D remains unclear. V shed 3 bases and J shed 0 bases, with 12 bases lying between them. There are 15 residues in the CDR3. Germline loops: CDR1 KGHSH, CDR2 LQKENI. In DNA form, the CDR3 reads TGTGCCAGCTCACCTCTCACGATCTCCTCCTACGAGCAGTACTTC. It encodes CASSPLTISSYEQYF.

This sequence joins TRBV7-2 and TRBJ2-3; possibly TRBD2 for D (5 bases). The CDR3 length is 14 residues. Germline CDR1 reads SGHTA; CDR2 reads FQGNSA. V lost 0 bases and J lost 4, with 8 bases in between. The CDR3 DNA reads TGTGCCAGCAGCTTAGCAGGGAGCGCAGATACGCAGTATTTT. Translated: CASSLAGSADTQYF.

V gene TRBV25-1 combines with J gene TRBJ2-5; no firm D call. This CDR3 has 12 residues. Trimming cost V 4 bases and J 4 bases, with 7 bases left between them. Per the germline V gene, CDR1 is MGHDK and CDR2 is SYGVNS. CDR3 in DNA: TGTGCCAGCAGTGTAGGACCAGAGACCCAGTACTTC. This encodes CASSVGPETQYF.

The CDR3, as DNA: TGTGCCAGCAGCACAGGGTGGGGATCCTACGAGCAGTACTTC. Residues: CASSTGWGSYEQYF. V gene TRBV11-1 combines with J gene TRBJ2-7; tentatively, D is TRBD1 (6 bases). Trimming removed 5 bases from V and 1 base from J, with 12 bases in between. This CDR3 is built from 14 residues. Germline-derived CDR1 and CDR2 are SGHAT and FQDESV (reference sequence).

V usage is TRBV9 and J usage is TRBJ2-3; D perhaps matches TRBD2 (6 bases). Deletions cut 5 bases from V and 0 bases from J, with 13 bases between. Germline CDR1 SGDLS, CDR2 YYNGEE. This CDR3 is built from 15 residues. CDR3 bases: TGTGCCAGCAGTGCTATAGCGGCCAGCACAGATACGCAGTATTTT. As protein: CASSAIAASTDTQYF.

V gene TRBV4-3 combines with J gene TRBJ2-1; D unresolved. The CDR3 consists of 14 residues. V was pared by 0 bases and J by 6 bases, with 9 bases between. CDR1 and CDR2 (germline): LGHNA, YSLEER. The CDR3 here is CASSQDGPGNEQFF. In DNA, the CDR3 is TGCGCCAGCAGCCAAGACGGCCCGGGCAATGAGCAGTTCTTC.

The chain links TRBV25-1 to TRBJ2-5, with 8 positions matching TRBD2. The CDR3 is 17 amino acids. Germline V gene data show CDR1 as MGHDK and CDR2 as SYGVNS. V trimming: 4 bases; J trimming: 4 bases; junction bases outside the gene matches: 14. CDR3 DNA sequence: TGTGCCAGCAGTGGGCCCGGGGAGCGGGAGAGATCAGAGACCCAGTACTTC. This encodes CASSGPGERERSETQYF.

The chain carries TRBV6-1 and TRBJ2-3; 9 bases align to TRBD2. V lost 4 bases to trimming and J lost 3 bases; unmatched junction nucleotides: 5. CDR1 is MNHNS, CDR2 SASEGT, per germline. CDR3 length: 15 residues. CDR3 loop: CASSVGLASTDTQYF. Written as DNA, the CDR3 is TGTGCCAGCAGTGTAGGACTAGCGTCTACAGATACGCAGTATTTT.

V usage is TRBV9 and J usage is TRBJ2-1; 12 bases match TRBD2. In germline, CDR1 is SGDLS, CDR2 YYNGEE. V shed 3 bases, J shed 6 bases, and the junction held 10 bases outside the gene matches. CDR3 length equals 17 residues. CDR3 bases: TGTGCCAGCAGCGCCGGACTAGCGGGGCCTCCCCGCAATGAGCAGTTCTTC. Its translation: CASSAGLAGPPRNEQFF.

V is TRBV7-8 and J is TRBJ2-3, with D tentatively TRBD1 (5 bases). This CDR3 contains 16 residues. Germline CDR1 reads SGHVS; CDR2 reads FQNEAQ. V gave up 5 bases and J gave up 4 bases, with 19 bases separating them. CDR3 coding DNA: TGTGCCAGCAGCCCCACGGACACACCCTGGGCAGATACGCAGTATTTT. Its protein product is CASSPTDTPWADTQYF.

This sequence joins TRBV27 and TRBJ1-5; 7 bases agree with TRBD1. The V segment lost 5 bases and the J segment 4 bases; nucleotides outside the gene matches: 5. CDR1 is MNHEY, CDR2 SMNVEV, per germline (reference sequence). The CDR3 spans 14 residues. The chain's CDR3 is CASSRRDRNQPQHF. CDR3 DNA: TGTGCCAGCAGTCGCCGGGACAGAAATCAGCCCCAGCATTTT.

The chain is built from TRBV5-1 and TRBJ2-7; 9 nucleotides align to TRBD2. The CDR3 loop spans 15 amino acids. V shed 0 bases, J shed 7 bases, and the junction held 8 bases outside the gene matches. Germline-derived CDR1 and CDR2 are SGHRS and YFSETQ. CDR3 nucleotides: TGCGCCAGCAGCTTGGAAGGTAGCGGGAGAAGGGAGCAGTACTTC. Residues: CASSLEGSGRREQYF.